What follows describes a single TCR beta chain. Its cognate antigen is unknown. Generated by immunoSEQ multiplex PCR, the TCRdb table keeps only in-frame clones and is missing some. The data show about 33,000 clones, approximately 82% seen once. Germline values: CDR1 LGHNA, CDR2 YNFKEQ. V was clipped by 3 bases and J by 11 bases; unmatched bases: 13. CDR3 length equals 15 residues. This entry comes from a study of a mutant IDH1 vaccine in newly diagnosed glioma. On the study more broadly: The start of vaccination came 4-6 weeks after radiotherapy alone, or with temozolomide cycles. Pretreatment consisted of radiotherapy, temozolomide, or both, with most receiving both. Visit V12 was scheduled at week 35 and visit V13 at week 47.

Time point: week 35, safety follow-up. The vaccine gave 300 ug of a 20-mer mutant IDH1 peptide subcutaneously per dose. The TCR was taken from a woman aged 18-29 years with glioma. The sample was PBMCs, taken from a glioma patient whose treatment included an IDH1 peptide vaccine. The gene calls are TRBV4-2 and TRBJ1-1; 9 nucleotides agree with TRBD1. The CDR3 nucleotides are TGTGCCAGCAGCCAGGACTTCGGACAGGGGAATCGGGCTTTCTTT. Encoded protein: CASSQDFGQGNRAFF.